What follows are 7 T cell receptor beta chains derived from one specimen sequenced in a study of blood T cell repertoires in COVID-19. Repertoires were generated with immunoSEQ multiplex PCR, while TCRdb's copy carries only in-frame clones and drops some. The sample lists approximately 240,000 clones, approximately 90% occurring once. The material sequenced was PBMCs or T cells enriched from blood (not recorded which). These receptors came from a woman aged 18-29 years who had recovered from COVID-19.

The J gene is TRBJ2-3, the V gene TRBV4-1, with 9 bases matching TRBD2. The CDR3 spans 15 residues. The germline V gene encodes CDR1 MGHRA and CDR2 YSYEKL. Trimming at V came to 0 bases and at J to 3 bases, leaving 1 base not matched to a gene. The CDR3 coding sequence is TGCGCCAGCAGCCAAGACGCGGGAGGGACAGATACGCAGTATTTT. Protein: CASSQDAGGTDTQYF.

The V call is TRBV10-3, the J call TRBJ2-2, with 12 bases aligning to TRBD2. This CDR3 contains 16 residues. V lost 6 bases and J lost 5; bases outside the gene matches: 7. CDR1 and CDR2 (germline): ENHRY, SYGVKD. The DNA for the CDR3 is TGTGCCATCAGGGACTTGACTAGCGGGAGAACCGGGGAGCTGTTTTTT. Encoded protein: CAIRDLTSGRTGELFF.

The J gene is TRBJ2-7, the V gene TRBV3-1 (or the pseudogene TRBV3-2); the match to TRBD1 covers 11 bases. Losses at the gene ends were 5 bases for V and 4 bases for J; bases not matched to a gene: 4. Germline V gives CDR1 LGHDT, CDR2 YNNKEL (reference sequence). The CDR3 consists of 14 residues. The DNA of the CDR3 is TGTGCCAGCAGCTCCGGGACAGGGGGATACGAGCAGTACTTC. This sequence encodes CASSSGTGGYEQYF.

The CDR3 here is CASSFFGTGPGKAFF. CDR3 nucleotide sequence: TGTGCCAGCAGTTTCTTCGGGACAGGGCCCGGGAAAGCTTTCTTT. V usage is TRBV28 and J usage is TRBJ1-1; 9 bases are a match to TRBD1. Trimming took 3 bases from V and 9 from J; bases not matched to a gene: 11. CDR3 length: 15 amino acids. Looked up from germline, CDR1 is MDHEN and CDR2 is SYDVKM.

The V and J genes are TRBV5-1 and TRBJ2-7, with D perhaps matching TRBD1 (5 bases). Per germline, CDR1 SGHRS and CDR2 YFSETQ. V dropped 2 bases and J dropped 5 bases, with 17 bases sitting between them. The CDR3 has 15 amino acids. CDR3 loop: CASSLRPRENHEQYF. Written as DNA, the CDR3 is TGCGCCAGCAGCTTACGCCCCAGGGAAAACCACGAGCAGTACTTC.

CDR3 in DNA: TGCGCCAGCAGTGAGTCTCACAGGGTCGGCTACGAGCAGTACTTC. This sequence encodes CASSESHRVGYEQYF. The chain is built from TRBV10-2 and TRBJ2-7; D possibly corresponds to TRBD1 (6 bases). With 0 bases removed from V and 3 bases from J, the gap between germline ends came to 12 bases. Germline CDR1 is WSHSY and CDR2 is SAAADI. The CDR3 is 15 amino acids.

The chain employs TRBV5-1 and TRBJ2-4; possibly TRBD1 for D (5 bases). The CDR3 is 16 residues long. Germline loops: CDR1 SGHRS, CDR2 YFSETQ. Trimming left V 0 bases short and J 1 base short, with 11 bases between. CDR3 bases: TGCGCCAGCAGCTTGGAAGGGGTAGGGGCCAAAAACATTCAGTACTTC. Its translation: CASSLEGVGAKNIQYF. The full variable domain, rest sourced from reference TRBV5-1 and TRBJ2-4, is KAGVTQTPRYLIKTRGQQVTLSCSPISGHRSVSWYQQTPGQGLQFLFEYFSETQRNKGNFPGRFSGRQFSNSRSEMNVSTLELGDSALYLCASSLEGVGAKNIQYFGAGTRLSVL.